This T cell receptor beta chain was obtained from a study of shared clonotypes between healthy human individuals. The overall study: Aged 18 to 49, the donors were a couple of women and a few men. CD4 naive and memory got three plates each, CD8 naive two, CD8 memory one.

Regarding the study as a whole: Donor scarcity curtailed the genetic and exposure-history diversity represented herein. Memory subsets generally showed lower estimated richness than naive subsets.

Using immunoSEQ multiplex PCR, the repertoire was profiled, and TCRdb retains in-frame clones only, with some absent. The table lists over a million clones, approximately 97% of them singletons. The CDR3 is made up of 14 amino acids. V lost 0 bases, J lost 6 bases, and 10 bases lay in between. Germline CDR1 SGHDT, CDR2 YYEEEE. In regard to this clone: Its antigen remains unknown.

This receptor was obtained from a man aged 25 to 45 in good health. The rearrangement uses TRBV5-6 and TRBJ2-1; D not certain. The sample taken for sequencing was naive CD4+ T cells sorted from blood. Stated subset: CD45RA+ positively selected. Here the CDR3 reads CASSLGFQFNEQFF. CDR3 sequence (DNA): TGTGCCAGCAGCTTGGGGTTTCAATTCAATGAGCAGTTCTTC.